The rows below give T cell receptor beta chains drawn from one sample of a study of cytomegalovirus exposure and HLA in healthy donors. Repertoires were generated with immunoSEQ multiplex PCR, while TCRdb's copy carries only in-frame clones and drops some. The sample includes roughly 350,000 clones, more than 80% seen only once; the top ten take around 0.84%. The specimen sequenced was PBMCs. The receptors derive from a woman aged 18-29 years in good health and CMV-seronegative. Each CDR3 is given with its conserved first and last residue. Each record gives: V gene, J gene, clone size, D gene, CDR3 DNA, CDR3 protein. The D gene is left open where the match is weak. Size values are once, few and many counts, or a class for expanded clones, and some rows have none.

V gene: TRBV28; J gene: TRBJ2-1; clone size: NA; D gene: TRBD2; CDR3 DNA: TGTGCCAGCTTGGCTAGCGGGATCAATGAGCAGTTCTTC; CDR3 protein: CASLASGINEQFF
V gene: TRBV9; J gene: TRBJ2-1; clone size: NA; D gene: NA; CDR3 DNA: TGTGCCAGCAGCCCCACCGCGGGGAGCTCCTACAATGAGCAGTTCTTC; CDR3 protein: CASSPTAGSSYNEQFF
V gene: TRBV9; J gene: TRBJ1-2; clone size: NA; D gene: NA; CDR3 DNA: TGTGCCAGCAGCGTACGGGAAAACTATGGCTACACCTTC; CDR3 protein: CASSVRENYGYTF
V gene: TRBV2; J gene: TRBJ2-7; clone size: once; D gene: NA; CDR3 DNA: TGTGCCAGCAAAACTACCCTTCTGGCCGAGCAGTACTTC; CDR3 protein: CASKTTLLAEQYF
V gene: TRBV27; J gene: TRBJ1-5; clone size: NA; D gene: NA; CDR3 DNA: TGTGCCAGCAGTTTATCATCACGGGGACTCGCGCGGTGGGTTCAGCCCCAGCATTTT; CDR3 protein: CASSLSSRGLARWVQPQHF
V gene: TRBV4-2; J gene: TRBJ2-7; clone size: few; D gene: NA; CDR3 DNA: TGTGCCAGCAGCCAAGTTGGGAGCCTCGGGTTGGGGTACGAGCAGTACTTC; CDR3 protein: CASSQVGSLGLGYEQYF
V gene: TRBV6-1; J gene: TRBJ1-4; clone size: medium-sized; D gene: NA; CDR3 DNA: TGTGCCAGCAGTGAATCCGAACACGAAAAACTGTTTTTT; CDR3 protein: CASSESEHEKLFF
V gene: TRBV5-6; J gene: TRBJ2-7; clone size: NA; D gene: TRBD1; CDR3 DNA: TGTGCCAGCAGCCTCGCCGGGACAGGGCCTGTCTACGAGCAGTACTTC; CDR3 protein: CASSLAGTGPVYEQYF
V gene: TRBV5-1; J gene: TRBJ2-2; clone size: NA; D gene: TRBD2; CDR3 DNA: TGCGCCAGCAGCTTGACTAGCGGGAACACCGGGGAGCTGTTTTTT; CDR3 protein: CASSLTSGNTGELFF
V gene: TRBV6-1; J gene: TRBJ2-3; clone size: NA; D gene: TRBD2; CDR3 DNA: TGTGCCAGCAGTGTCGGTTCGGGACTAGCGGGAGGGGGTACGCAGTATTTT; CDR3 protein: CASSVGSGLAGGGTQYF
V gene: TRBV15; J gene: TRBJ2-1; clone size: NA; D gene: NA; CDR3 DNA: TGTGCCACCAGCAGCCCAGACTCCTCTAGGCGCAATGAGCAGTTCTTC; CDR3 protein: CATSSPDSSRRNEQFF
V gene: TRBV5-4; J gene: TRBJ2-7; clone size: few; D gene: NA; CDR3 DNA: TGTGCCAGCAGCAGAAGGGGGAACTCCTACGAGCAGTACTTC; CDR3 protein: CASSRRGNSYEQYF
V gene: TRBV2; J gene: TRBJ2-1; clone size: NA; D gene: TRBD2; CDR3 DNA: TGTGCCAGCCAGGGTGAGACTAGCGCACGTGAACAGTTCTTC; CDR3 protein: CASQGETSAREQFF
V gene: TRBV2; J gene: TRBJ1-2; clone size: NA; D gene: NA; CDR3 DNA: TGTGCCAGCAGTGAAGGTCCCTCTTATGGCTACACCTTC; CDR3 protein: CASSEGPSYGYTF
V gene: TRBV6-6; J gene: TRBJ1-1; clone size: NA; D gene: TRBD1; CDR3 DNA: TGTGCCAGCATTGCGGGGACAGAGCACACTGAAGCTTTCTTT; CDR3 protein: CASIAGTEHTEAFF
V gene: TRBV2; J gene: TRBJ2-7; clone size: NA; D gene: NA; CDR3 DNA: TGTGCCAGCAGCAAGGAGGGGGAGCAGTACTTC; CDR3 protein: CASSKEGEQYF
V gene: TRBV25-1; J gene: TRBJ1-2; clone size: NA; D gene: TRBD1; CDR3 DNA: TGTGCCAGCAGTGAATATACAGGGGAGGATGGCTACACCTTC; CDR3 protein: CASSEYTGEDGYTF
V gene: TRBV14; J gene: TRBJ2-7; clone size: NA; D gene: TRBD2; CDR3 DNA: TGTGCCAGCAGCCAAGAATGGACTAGCGGGGGGAACTACGAGCAGTACTTC; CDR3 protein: CASSQEWTSGGNYEQYF
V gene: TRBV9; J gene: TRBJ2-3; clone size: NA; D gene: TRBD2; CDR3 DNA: TGTGCCAGCAGCGTAGGGGCTAGCGGGAGGATGGATACGCAGTATTTT; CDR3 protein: CASSVGASGRMDTQYF
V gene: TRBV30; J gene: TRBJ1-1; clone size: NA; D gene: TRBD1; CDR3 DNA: TGTGCCTGGAGTGGGACAGGGCTTCCTACTGAAGCTTTCTTT; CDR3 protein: CAWSGTGLPTEAFF
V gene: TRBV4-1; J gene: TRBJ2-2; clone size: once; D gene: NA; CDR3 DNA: TGCGCCAGCAGCCAGCCCGGGGGTCCGGACACCGGGGAGCTGTTTTTT; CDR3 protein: CASSQPGGPDTGELFF
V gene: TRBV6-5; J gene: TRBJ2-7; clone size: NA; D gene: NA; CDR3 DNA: TGTGCCAGCAGTTACTCGAACGTCCCGAGCCTCGAGCAGTACTTC; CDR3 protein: CASSYSNVPSLEQYF
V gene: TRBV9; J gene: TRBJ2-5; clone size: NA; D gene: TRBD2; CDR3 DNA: TGTGCCAGCAGCCCTGGAAGTCGACTAGCGGGAGAAGAGACCCAGTACTTC; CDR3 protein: CASSPGSRLAGEETQYF
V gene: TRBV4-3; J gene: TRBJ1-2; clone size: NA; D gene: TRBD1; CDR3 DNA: TGCGCCAGCAGCCAAGTAGGCCTGACAGGGGGTGGCTACACCTTC; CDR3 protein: CASSQVGLTGGGYTF
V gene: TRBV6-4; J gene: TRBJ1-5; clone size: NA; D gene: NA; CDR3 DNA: TGTGCCAGCAGCCAGGGATGGAATCAGCCCCAGCATTTT; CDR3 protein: CASSQGWNQPQHF
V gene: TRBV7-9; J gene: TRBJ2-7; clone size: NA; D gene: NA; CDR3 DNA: TGTGCCAGCAGCTTAGCCCTCCGGGACAACTCCTACGAGCAGTACTTC; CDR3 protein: CASSLALRDNSYEQYF
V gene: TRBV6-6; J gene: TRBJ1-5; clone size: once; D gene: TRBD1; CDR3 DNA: TGTGCCAGCAGTTACTCCGACAGGGCCCAAAATCAGCCCCAGCATTTT; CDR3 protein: CASSYSDRAQNQPQHF
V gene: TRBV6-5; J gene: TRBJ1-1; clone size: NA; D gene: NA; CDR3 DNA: TGTGCCAGCAATATGGACAGATGGAACACTGAAGCTTTCTTT; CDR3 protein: CASNMDRWNTEAFF
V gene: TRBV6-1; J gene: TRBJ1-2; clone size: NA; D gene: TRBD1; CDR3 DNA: TGTGCCAGCAGTACCGGGACAGGGTGGGGCTACACCTTC; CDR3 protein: CASSTGTGWGYTF
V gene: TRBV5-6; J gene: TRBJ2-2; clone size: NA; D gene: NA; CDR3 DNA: TGTGCCAGCAGCTTAACAGGCTTTAGCGGGGAGCTGTTTTTT; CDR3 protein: CASSLTGFSGELFF
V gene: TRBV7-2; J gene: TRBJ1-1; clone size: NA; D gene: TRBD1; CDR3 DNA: TGTGCCAGCAGCTTCCCCGGGACAGGGGCTCCTGAAGCTTTCTTT; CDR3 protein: CASSFPGTGAPEAFF
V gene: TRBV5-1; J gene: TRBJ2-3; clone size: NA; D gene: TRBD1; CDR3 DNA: TGCGCCAGCAGCTCCACCGGGACAGGGTATTCAGATACGCAGTATTTT; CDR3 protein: CASSSTGTGYSDTQYF
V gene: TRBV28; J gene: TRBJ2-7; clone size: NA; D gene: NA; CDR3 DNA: TGTGCCAGCACAGGCTACCCCTACGAGCAGTACTTC; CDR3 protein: CASTGYPYEQYF
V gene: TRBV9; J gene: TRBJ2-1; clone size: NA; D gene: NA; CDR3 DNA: TGTGCCAGCAGCGGAGAGGCGGGGTCCTTTGGGGATGAGCAGTTCTTC; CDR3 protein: CASSGEAGSFGDEQFF
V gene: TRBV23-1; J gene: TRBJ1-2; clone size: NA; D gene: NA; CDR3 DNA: TGCGCCAGCAGGAACAGTGACCTGAGGGTTTCTTATGGCTACACCTTC; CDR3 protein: CASRNSDLRVSYGYTF
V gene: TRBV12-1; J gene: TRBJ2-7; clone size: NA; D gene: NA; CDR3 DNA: TGTGCCAGCAGCTTTGCGCGGCGATTCGGGGGCTCCTACGAGCAGTACTTC; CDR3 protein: CASSFARRFGGSYEQYF
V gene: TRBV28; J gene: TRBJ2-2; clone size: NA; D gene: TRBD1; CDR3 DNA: TGTGCCAGCAGTTCAAGCTGGGGACAGGACAACACCGGGGAGCTGTTTTTT; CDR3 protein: CASSSSWGQDNTGELFF
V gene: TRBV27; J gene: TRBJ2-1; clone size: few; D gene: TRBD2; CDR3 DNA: TGTGCCAGCGTTAGCGGGAGGGGCTCCTACAATGAGCAGTTCTTC; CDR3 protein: CASVSGRGSYNEQFF
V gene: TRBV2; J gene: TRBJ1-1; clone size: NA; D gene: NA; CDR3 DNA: TGTGCCAGCAGGCAGACAGGAACAGAGCTGAACACTGAAGCTTTCTTT; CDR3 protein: CASRQTGTELNTEAFF
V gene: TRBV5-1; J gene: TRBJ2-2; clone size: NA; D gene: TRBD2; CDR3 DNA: TGCGCCAGCAGCTTGGGGTCTAGCGGGACGGACGGGGAGCTGTTTTTT; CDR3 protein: CASSLGSSGTDGELFF
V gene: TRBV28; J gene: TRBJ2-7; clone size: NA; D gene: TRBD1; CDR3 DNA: TGTGCCAGCAGTTTAGGACAGGGCTGGGGCGAGCAGTACTTC; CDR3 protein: CASSLGQGWGEQYF
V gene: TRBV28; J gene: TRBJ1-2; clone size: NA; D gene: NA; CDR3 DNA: TGTGCCAGCAGTTTGTCAGGACAAGGGGGTGGCTACTATGGCTACACCTTC; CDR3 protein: CASSLSGQGGGYYGYTF
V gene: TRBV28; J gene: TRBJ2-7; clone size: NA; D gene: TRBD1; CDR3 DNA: TGTGCCACCTGGACAGGGGGCTACGAGCAGTACTTC; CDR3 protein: CATWTGGYEQYF
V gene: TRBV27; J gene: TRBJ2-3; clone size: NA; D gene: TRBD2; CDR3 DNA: TGTGCCAGCAGTTTATCGAGGACTAGCGGGAGGGATCGGTATTTT; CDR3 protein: CASSLSRTSGRDRYF
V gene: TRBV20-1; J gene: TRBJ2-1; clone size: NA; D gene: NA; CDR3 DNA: TGCAGTGCTACAACTAGGGGGGAGCAGTTCTTC; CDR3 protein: CSATTRGEQFF
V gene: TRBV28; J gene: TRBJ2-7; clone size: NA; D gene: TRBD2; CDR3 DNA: TGTGCCAGCAGTCCATCGAGGGCGGGAGATTCCTACGAGCAGTACTTC; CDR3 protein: CASSPSRAGDSYEQYF